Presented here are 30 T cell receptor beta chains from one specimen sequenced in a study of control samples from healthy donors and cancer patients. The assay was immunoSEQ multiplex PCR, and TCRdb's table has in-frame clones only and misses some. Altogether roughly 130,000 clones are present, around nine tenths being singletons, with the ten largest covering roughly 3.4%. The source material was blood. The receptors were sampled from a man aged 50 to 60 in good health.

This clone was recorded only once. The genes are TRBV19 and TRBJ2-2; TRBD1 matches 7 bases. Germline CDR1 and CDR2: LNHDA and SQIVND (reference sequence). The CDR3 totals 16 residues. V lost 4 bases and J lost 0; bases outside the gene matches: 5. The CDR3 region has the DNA TGTGCCAGTAGTACTAGACAGGGAGCGAACACCGGGGAGCTGTTTTTT. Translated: CASSTRQGANTGELFF.

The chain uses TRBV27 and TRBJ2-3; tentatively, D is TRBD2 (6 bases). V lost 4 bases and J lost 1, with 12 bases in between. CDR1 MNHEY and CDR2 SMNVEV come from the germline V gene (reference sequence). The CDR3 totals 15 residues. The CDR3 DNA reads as TGTGCCAGCAGTTGGAGGGCAGGCGGCACAGATACGCAGTATTTT. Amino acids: CASSWRAGGTDTQYF.

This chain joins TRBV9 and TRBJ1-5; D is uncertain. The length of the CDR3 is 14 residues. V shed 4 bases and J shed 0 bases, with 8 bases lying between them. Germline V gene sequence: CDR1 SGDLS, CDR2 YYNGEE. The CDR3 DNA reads TGTGCCAGCAGCATAGGATATAGCAATCAGCCCCAGCATTTT. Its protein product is CASSIGYSNQPQHF.

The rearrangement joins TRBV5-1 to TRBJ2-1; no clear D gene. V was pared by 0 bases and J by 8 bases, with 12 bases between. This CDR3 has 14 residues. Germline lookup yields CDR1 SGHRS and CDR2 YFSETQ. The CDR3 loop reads CASSLAMQTDEQFF. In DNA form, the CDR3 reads TGCGCCAGCAGCTTGGCCATGCAGACGGATGAGCAGTTCTTC.

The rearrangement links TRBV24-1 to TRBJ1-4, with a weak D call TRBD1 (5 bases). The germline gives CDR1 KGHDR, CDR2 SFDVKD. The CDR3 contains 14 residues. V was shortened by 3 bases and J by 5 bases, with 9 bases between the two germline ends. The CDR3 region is CATSDGGANEKLFF. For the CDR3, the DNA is TGTGCCACCAGTGATGGGGGAGCGAATGAAAAACTGTTTTTT.

DNA for the CDR3: TGTGCCAGCAGCGAATCGGGGACTAGCACAGATACGCAGTATTTT. Translating gives CASSESGTSTDTQYF. This chain connects TRBV9 to TRBJ2-3; D may be TRBD2 (6 bases). The CDR3 totals 15 residues. The V end was cut by 3 bases, the J end by 0 bases, with 11 bases between. Germline V CDR1 and CDR2: SGDLS, YYNGEE.

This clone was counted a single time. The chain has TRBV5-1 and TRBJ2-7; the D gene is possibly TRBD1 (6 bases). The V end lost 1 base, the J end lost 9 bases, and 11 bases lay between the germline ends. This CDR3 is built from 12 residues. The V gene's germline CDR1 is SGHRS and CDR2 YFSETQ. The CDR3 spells CASSLQDSGQYF. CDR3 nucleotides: TGCGCCAGCAGCTTGCAGGACAGTGGGCAGTACTTC.

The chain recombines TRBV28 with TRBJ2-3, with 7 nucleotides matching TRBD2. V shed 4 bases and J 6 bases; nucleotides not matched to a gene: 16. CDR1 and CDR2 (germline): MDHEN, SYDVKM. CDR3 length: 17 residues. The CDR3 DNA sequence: TGTGCCAGCAGTTCCAGTTTGAGCGGGATTGAATGGGATACGCAGTATTTT. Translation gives CASSSSLSGIEWDTQYF.

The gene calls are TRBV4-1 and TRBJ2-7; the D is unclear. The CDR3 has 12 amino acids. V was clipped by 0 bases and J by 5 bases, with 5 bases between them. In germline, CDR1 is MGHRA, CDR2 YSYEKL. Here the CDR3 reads CASSQDSHEQYF. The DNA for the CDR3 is TGCGCCAGCAGCCAAGATTCCCACGAGCAGTACTTC.

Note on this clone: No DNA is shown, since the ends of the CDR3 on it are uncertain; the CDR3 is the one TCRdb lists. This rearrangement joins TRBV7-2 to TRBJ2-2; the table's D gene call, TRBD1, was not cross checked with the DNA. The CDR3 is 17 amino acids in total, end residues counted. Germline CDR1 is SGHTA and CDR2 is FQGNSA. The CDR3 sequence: CASSFGPGGINTGELFF.

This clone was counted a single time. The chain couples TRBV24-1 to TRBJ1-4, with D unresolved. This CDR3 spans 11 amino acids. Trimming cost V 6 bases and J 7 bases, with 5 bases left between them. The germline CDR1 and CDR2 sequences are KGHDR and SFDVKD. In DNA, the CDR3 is TGTGCCACCAGTAACACTGAAAAACTGTTTTTT. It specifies CATSNTEKLFF.

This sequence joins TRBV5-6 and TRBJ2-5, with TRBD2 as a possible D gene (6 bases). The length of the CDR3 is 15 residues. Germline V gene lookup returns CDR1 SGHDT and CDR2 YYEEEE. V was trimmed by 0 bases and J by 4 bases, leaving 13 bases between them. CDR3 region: CASSLVRAAGETQYF. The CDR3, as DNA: TGTGCCAGCAGCTTGGTTCGGGCAGCGGGAGAGACCCAGTACTTC.

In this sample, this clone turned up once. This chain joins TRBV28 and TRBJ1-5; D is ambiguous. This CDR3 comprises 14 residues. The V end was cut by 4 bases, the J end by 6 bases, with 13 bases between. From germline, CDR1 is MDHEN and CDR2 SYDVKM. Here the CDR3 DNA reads TGTGCCAGCAGTTATGTGGCGCTCGGTCAGCCCCAGCATTTT. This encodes CASSYVALGQPQHF.

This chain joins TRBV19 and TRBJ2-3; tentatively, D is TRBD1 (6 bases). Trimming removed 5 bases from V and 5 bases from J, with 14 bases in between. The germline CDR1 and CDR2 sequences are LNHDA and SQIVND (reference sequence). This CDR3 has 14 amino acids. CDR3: CASSAGTFVDTQYF. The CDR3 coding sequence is TGTGCCAGTAGTGCCGGGACATTCGTAGATACGCAGTATTTT.

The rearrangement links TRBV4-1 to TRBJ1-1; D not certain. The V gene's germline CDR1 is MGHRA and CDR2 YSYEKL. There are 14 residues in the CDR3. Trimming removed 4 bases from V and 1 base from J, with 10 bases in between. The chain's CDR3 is CASSRDLGNTEAFF. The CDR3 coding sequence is TGCGCCAGCAGCCGAGACTTAGGGAACACTGAAGCTTTCTTT.

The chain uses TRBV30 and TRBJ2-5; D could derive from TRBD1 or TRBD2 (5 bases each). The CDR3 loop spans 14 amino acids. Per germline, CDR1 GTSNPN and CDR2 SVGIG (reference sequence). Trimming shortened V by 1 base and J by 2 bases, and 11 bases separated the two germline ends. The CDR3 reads CAWSAGTRQETQYF. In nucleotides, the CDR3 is TGTGCCTGGAGTGCTGGGACGCGACAAGAGACCCAGTACTTC. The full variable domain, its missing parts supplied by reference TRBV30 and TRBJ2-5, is SQTIHQWPATLVQPVGSPLSLECTVEGTSNPNLYWYRQAAGRGLQLLFYSVGIGQISSEVPQNLSASRPQDRQFILSSKKLLLSDSGFYLCAWSAGTRQETQYFGPGTRLLVL.

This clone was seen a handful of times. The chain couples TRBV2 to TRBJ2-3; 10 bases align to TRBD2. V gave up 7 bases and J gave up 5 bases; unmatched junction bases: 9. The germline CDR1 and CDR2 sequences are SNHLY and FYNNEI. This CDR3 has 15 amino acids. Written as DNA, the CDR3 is TGTGCCAGCACCCCACAGCGGGGGGGCCGAGATACGCAGTATTTT. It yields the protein CASTPQRGGRDTQYF.

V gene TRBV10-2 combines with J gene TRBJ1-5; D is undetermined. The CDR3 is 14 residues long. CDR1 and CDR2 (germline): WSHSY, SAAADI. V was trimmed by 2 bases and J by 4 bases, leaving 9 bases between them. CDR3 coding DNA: TGCGCCAGCAGTGAGAACAGCGGGAATCAGCCCCAGCATTTT. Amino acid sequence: CASSENSGNQPQHF.

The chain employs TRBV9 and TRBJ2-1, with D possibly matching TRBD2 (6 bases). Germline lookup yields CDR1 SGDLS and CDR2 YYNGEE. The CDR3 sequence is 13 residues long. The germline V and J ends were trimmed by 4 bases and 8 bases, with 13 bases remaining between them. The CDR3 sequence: CASSFGLPHEQFF. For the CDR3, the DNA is TGTGCCAGCAGCTTTGGACTACCCCATGAGCAGTTCTTC.

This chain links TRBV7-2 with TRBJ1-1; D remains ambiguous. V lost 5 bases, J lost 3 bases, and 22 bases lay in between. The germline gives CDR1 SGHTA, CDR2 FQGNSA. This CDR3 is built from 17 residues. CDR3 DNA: TGTGCCAGCAGCCCAATACGAAACGTAGGCCGGGACACTGAAGCTTTCTTT. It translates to CASSPIRNVGRDTEAFF.

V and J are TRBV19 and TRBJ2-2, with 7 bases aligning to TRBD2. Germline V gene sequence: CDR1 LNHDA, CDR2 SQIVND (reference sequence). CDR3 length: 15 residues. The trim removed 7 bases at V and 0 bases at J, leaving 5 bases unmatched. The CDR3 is CASKGGSSNTGELFF. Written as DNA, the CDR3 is TGTGCCAGTAAGGGCGGGAGTTCGAACACCGGGGAGCTGTTTTTT.

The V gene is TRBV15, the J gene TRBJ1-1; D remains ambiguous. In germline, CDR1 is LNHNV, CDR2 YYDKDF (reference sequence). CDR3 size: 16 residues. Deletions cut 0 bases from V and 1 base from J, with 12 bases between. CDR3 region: CATSRDDRRRNTEAFF. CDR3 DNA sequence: TGTGCCACCAGCAGAGATGATCGCAGGCGGAACACTGAAGCTTTCTTT.

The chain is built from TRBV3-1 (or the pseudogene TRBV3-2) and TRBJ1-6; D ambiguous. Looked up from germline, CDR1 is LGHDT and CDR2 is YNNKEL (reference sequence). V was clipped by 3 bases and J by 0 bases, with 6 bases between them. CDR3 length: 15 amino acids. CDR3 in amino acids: CASSQRSSYNSPLHF. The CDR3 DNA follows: TGTGCCAGCAGCCAGAGGAGCTCCTATAATTCACCCCTCCACTTT.

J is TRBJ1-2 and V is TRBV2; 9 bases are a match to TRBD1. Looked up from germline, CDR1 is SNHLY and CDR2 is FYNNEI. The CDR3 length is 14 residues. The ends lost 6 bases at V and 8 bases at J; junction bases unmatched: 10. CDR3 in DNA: TGTGCCAGCAGGCTAGGGACAGGGAATTTCGGCTACACCTTC. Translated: CASRLGTGNFGYTF.

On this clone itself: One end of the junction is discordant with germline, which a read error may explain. CDR3 sequence (DNA): TGTGCCAGCAGTGAAGATCTTGGGTGGCCCTATTTT. Its protein product is CASSEDLGWPYF. The rearrangement links TRBV6-1 to TRBJ1-5, with D uncertain. This CDR3 contains 12 residues. Germline CDR1 MNHNS, CDR2 SASEGT.

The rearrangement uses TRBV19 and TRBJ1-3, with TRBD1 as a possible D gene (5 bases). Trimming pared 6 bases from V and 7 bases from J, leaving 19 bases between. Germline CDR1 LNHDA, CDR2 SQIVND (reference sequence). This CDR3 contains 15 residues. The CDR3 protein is CASRSEGLLGNTIYF. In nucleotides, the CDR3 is TGTGCCAGTAGATCGGAGGGACTCCTCGGGAACACCATATATTTT. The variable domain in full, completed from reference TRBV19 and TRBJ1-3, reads DGGITQSPKYLFRKEGQNVTLSCEQNLNHDAMYWYRQDPGQGLRLIYYSQIVNDFQKGDIAEGYSVSREKKESFPLTVTSAQKNPTAFYLCASRSEGLLGNTIYFGEGSWLTVV.

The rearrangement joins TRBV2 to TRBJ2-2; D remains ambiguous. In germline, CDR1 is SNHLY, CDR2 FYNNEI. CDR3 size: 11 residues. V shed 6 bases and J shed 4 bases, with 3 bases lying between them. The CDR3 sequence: CASRFTGELFF. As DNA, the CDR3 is TGTGCCAGCAGATTCACCGGGGAGCTGTTTTTT.

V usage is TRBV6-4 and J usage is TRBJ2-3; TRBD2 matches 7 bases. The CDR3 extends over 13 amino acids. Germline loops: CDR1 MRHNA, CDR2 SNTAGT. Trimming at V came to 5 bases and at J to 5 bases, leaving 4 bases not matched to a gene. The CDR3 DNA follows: TGTGCCAGCAGTAAGGGACTATTAGATACGCAGTATTTT. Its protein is CASSKGLLDTQYF.

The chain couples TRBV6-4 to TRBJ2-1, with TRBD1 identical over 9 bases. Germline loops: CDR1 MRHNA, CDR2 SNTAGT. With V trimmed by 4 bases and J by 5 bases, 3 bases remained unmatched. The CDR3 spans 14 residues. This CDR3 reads CASSGTGENNEQFF. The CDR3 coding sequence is TGTGCCAGCAGTGGGACAGGGGAAAACAATGAGCAGTTCTTC.

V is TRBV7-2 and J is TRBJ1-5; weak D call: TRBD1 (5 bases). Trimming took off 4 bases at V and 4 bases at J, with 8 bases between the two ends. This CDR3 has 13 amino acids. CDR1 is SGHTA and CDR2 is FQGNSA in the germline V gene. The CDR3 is CASSWGLNQPQHF. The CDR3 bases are TGTGCCAGCAGCTGGGGCCTTAATCAGCCCCAGCATTTT.